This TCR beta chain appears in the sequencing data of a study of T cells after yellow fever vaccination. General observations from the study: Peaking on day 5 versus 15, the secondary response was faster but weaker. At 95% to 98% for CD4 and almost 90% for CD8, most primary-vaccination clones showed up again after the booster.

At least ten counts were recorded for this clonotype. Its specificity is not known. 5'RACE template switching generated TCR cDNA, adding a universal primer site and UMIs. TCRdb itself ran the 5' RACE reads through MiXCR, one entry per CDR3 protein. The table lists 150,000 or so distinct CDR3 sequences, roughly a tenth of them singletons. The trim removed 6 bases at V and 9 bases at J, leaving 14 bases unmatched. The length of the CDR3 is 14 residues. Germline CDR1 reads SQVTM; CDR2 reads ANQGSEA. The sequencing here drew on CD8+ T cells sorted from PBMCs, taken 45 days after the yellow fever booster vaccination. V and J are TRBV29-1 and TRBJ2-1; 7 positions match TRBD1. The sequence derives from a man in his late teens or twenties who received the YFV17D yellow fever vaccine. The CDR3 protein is CSVLAETGFGEQFF. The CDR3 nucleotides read TGCAGCGTGCTGGCCGAGACAGGGTTTGGTGAGCAGTTCTTC.